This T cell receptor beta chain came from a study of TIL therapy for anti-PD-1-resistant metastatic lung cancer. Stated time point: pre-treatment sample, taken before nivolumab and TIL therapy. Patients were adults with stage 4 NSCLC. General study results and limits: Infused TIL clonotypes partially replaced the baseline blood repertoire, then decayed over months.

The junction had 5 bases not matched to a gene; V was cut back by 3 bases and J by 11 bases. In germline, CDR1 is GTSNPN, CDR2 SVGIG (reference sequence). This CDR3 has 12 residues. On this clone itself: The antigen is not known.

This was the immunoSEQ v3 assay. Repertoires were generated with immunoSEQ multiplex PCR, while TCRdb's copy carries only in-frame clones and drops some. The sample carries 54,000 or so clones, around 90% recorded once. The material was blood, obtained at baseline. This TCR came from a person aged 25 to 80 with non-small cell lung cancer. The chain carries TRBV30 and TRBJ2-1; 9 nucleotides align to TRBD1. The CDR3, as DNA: TGTGCCTGGAGCAGACAGGGGGAGAAGCAGTTCTTC. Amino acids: CAWSRQGEKQFF.